The subject of this entry is one T cell receptor beta chain. As originally analysed: Estimated nucleated cell counts came from reference gene primer amplification. Some clones are missing from TCRdb's copy, which holds only in-frame ones; the method was immunoSEQ multiplex PCR. For V, J and clone size, that table is used; D and trimming come from the DNA. Of some 320,000 clones detected, less than 85% appear once; the ten largest clones hold under 2%. Someone with COVID-19 had been met by exposed participants within 2 weeks before study entry. The CDR3 consists of 15 residues. From germline, CDR1 is MGHRA and CDR2 YSYEKL. Trimming took off 0 bases at V and 4 bases at J, with 10 bases between the two ends. This specimen belongs to a study of blood T cell repertoires in COVID-19. Study details: Some COVID-19 samples were acute and others convalescent; all came from the United States, Italy and Spain.

The V and J genes are TRBV4-1 and TRBJ2-4; the D gene is possibly TRBD2 (6 bases). The origin of this receptor is a woman under 40 who had been exposed to COVID-19. Sequenced material: PBMCs or T cells enriched from blood (not recorded which). The DNA of the CDR3 is TGCGCCAGCAGCCAAGAATACGGGGGTAAAAACATTCAGTACTTC. The encoded protein is CASSQEYGGKNIQYF.